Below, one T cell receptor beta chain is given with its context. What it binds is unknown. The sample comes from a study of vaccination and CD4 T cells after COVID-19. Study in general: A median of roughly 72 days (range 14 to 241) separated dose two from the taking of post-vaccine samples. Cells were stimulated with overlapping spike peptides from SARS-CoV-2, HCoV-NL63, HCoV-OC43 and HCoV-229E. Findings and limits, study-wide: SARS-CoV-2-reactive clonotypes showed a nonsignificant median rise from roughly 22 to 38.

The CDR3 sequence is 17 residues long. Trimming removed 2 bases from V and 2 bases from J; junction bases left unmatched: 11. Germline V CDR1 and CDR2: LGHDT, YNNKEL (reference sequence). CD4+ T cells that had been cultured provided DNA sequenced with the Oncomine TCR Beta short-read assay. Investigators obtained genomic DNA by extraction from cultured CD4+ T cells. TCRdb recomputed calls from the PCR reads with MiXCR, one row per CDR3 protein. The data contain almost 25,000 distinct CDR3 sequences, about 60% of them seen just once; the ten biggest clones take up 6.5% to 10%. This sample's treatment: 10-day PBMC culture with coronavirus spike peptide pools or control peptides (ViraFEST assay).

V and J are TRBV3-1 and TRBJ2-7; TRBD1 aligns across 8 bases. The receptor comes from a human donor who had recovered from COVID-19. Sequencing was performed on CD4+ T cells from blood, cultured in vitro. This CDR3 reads CASSQSQGVYLAYEQYF. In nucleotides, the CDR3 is TGTGCCAGCAGCCAATCACAGGGGGTTTATCTTGCCTACGAGCAGTACTTC.